In this sample, the clone carrying this T cell receptor (beta chain) turned up a few times. Its specificity is not known. The CDR3 consists of 11 residues. Trimming took 7 bases from V and 8 from J, leaving 11 bases between them. Germline CDR1 SQVTM, CDR2 ANQGSEA. The sample originates from a study of beta chain features in type 1 diabetes. The study reverse transcribed the entire isolated RNA, so it sequenced expressed TCRB transcripts. The method was immunoSEQ multiplex PCR; TCRdb's version includes in-frame clones alone and lacks a portion of them. This table has about 180,000 clones, approximately 7.8% appearing once. Study-wide results and limits: Resolution of whether HLA type affects TCRB rearrangement was not achieved here. There was a moderate but significant shortening of TCRB CDR3s in all four CD4+ subsets of Type 1 diabetes patients. PCR might show a preference for shorter templates, equally across patients and controls.

This clonotype was sampled from a woman in her thirties or forties with type 1 diabetes. The sequenced sample consisted of central memory CD4+ T cells from blood. The rearrangement joins TRBV29-1 to TRBJ1-4; TRBD1 might be the D (5 bases). CDR3 bases: TGCAGCGGTTCCCAGGGCGAAAAACTGTTTTTT. This gives the protein CSGSQGEKLFF. The whole variable domain, filled in from reference TRBV29-1 and TRBJ1-4, reads SAVISQKPSRDICQRGTSLTIQCQVDSQVTMMFWYRQQPGQSLTLIATANQGSEATYESGFVIDKFPISRPNLTFSTLTVSNMSPEDSSIYLCSGSQGEKLFFGSGTQLSVL.